These 14 T cell receptor beta chains were sequenced from one sample in a study of cytomegalovirus exposure and HLA in healthy donors. The PCR ran on 60 Vbeta and 13 Jbeta primers. Sequenced by immunoSEQ multiplex PCR; TCRdb stores in-frame clones only, minus some. The sample records over 100,000 clones, more than 60% being singletons. Input material: PBMCs. The receptor source for this set is a woman in her thirties or forties in good health and CMV-seropositive.

This clone was recorded a few times. The V and J genes are TRBV27 and TRBJ2-4; TRBD1 is a possible D gene (6 bases). V gave up 6 bases and J gave up 0 bases, with 27 bases separating them. The CDR3 is 20 amino acids. CDR1 and CDR2 (germline): MNHEY, SMNVEV (reference sequence). CDR3: CASRGDNREGYLLAKNIQYF. In nucleotides, the CDR3 is TGTGCCAGCAGAGGAGACAACAGGGAAGGTTACTTACTAGCCAAAAACATTCAGTACTTC.

This clone was counted only a few times. This chain connects TRBV18 to TRBJ1-1; 7 bases are shared with TRBD1. CDR1 and CDR2 from the germline V gene are KGHSH and LQKENI. This CDR3 is 15 amino acids long. The V gene end was trimmed by 1 base and the J gene end by 1 base; junction bases not matched to a gene: 3. The CDR3 sequence is CASSPQGAGNTEAFF. The CDR3 DNA follows: TGTGCCAGCTCACCACAGGGGGCGGGGAACACTGAAGCTTTCTTT.

This chain links TRBV28 with TRBJ1-4; the D is unclear. The CDR3 extends over 12 amino acids. CDR1 MDHEN and CDR2 SYDVKM come from the germline V gene. V was trimmed by 5 bases and J by 6 bases, leaving 7 bases between them. Written as DNA, the CDR3 is TGTGCCAGCAGTCTACCATATGAAAAACTGTTTTTT. Its protein is CASSLPYEKLFF. Based on the CDR3 plus reference TRBV28 and TRBJ1-4, the full variable domain is DVKVTQSSRYLVKRTGEKVFLECVQDMDHENMFWYRQDPGLGLRLIYFSYDVKMKEKGDIPEGYSVSREKKERFSLILESASTNQTSMYLCASSLPYEKLFFGSGTQLSVL.

V is TRBV5-1 and J is TRBJ1-1; TRBD1 agrees at 8 bases. The V gene's germline CDR1 is SGHRS and CDR2 YFSETQ. After removal of 2 bases from V and 4 bases from J, the junction contained 13 bases not matched to a gene. The CDR3 has 17 amino acids. CDR3: CASSLGTGIRLGTEAFF. DNA for the CDR3: TGCGCCAGCAGCTTAGGGACAGGTATTCGATTGGGCACTGAAGCTTTCTTT.

V usage is TRBV27 and J usage is TRBJ1-5; 11 positions match TRBD1. CDR3 length: 16 residues. The trim removed 2 bases at V and 5 bases at J, leaving 5 bases unmatched. Looked up from germline, CDR1 is MNHEY and CDR2 is SMNVEV (reference sequence). CDR3 nucleotides: TGTGCCAGCAGTTTAGGCAGGACAGGGGGCGATCAGCCCCAGCATTTT. This codes for CASSLGRTGGDQPQHF.

This clone has only one observation. This chain connects TRBV6-1 to TRBJ1-5; D uncertain. The CDR3 length is 13 residues. With 6 bases removed from V and 4 bases from J, the gap between germline ends came to 10 bases. The germline V gene has CDR1 MNHNS and CDR2 SASEGT. This CDR3 is CASSPDGNQPQHF. DNA for the CDR3: TGTGCCAGCAGCCCCGACGGGAATCAGCCCCAGCATTTT.

This clone appeared once. CDR3 in amino acids: CASSERGQGSRETNEKLFF. CDR3 DNA: TGTGCCAGCAGTGAAAGGGGACAGGGTTCCCGGGAGACTAATGAAAAACTGTTTTTT. The V call is TRBV6-1, the J call TRBJ1-4; 9 bases line up with TRBD1. Germline V gives CDR1 MNHNS, CDR2 SASEGT. The CDR3 covers 19 residues. The trim removed 2 bases at V and 2 bases at J, leaving 12 bases unmatched.

This clone has just one count. V usage is TRBV15 and J usage is TRBJ1-1; D uncertain. The germline V gene encodes CDR1 LNHNV and CDR2 YYDKDF (reference sequence). This CDR3 has 16 amino acids. Trimming removed 0 bases at V and 0 bases at J, with 11 bases between. Written as DNA, the CDR3 is TGTGCCACCAGCAGAGATTGGCGGTTTATGAACACTGAAGCTTTCTTT. This sequence encodes CATSRDWRFMNTEAFF.

The CDR3 sequence: CASSLSRGRETQYF. The CDR3 region has the DNA TGTGCCAGCAGCTTGTCCAGGGGGCGAGAGACCCAGTACTTC. V gene TRBV5-5 combines with J gene TRBJ2-5, with 8 bases that match TRBD1. V lost 1 base, J lost 4 bases, and 3 bases stayed unmatched. Germline CDR1 and CDR2: SGHKS and YYEKEE (reference sequence). This CDR3 comprises 14 residues.

The V and J genes are TRBV7-8 and TRBJ1-1; TRBD1 matches at 9 bases. This CDR3 has 16 amino acids. Trimming removed 3 bases from V and 6 bases from J; junction bases left unmatched: 11. Germline V gives CDR1 SGHVS, CDR2 FQNEAQ. Written as DNA, the CDR3 is TGTGCCAGCAGCTTGGGGGGACAGGGAGTACCTTCTGAAGCTTTCTTT. Residues: CASSLGGQGVPSEAFF.

This chain uses TRBV29-1 with TRBJ2-7, with 8 bases matching TRBD1. The trim removed 5 bases at V and 3 bases at J, leaving 9 bases unmatched. The germline V gene encodes CDR1 SQVTM and CDR2 ANQGSEA. The CDR3 is made up of 14 amino acids. The CDR3 DNA follows: TGCAGCGTTTCCGTGACAGGGGACCTCTACGAGCAGTACTTC. As protein: CSVSVTGDLYEQYF.

The chain couples TRBV5-6 to TRBJ1-4; possible D gene TRBD1, 6 bases. Per germline, CDR1 SGHDT and CDR2 YYEEEE. V was cut by 2 bases and J by 6 bases, with 11 bases left in between. There are 14 residues in the CDR3. CDR3 protein: CASSFGTSYEKLFF. CDR3 bases: TGTGCCAGCAGCTTTGGGACATCCTATGAAAAACTGTTTTTT. Combining the CDR3 with reference TRBV5-6 and TRBJ1-4 gives the whole variable domain DAGVTQSPTHLIKTRGQQVTLRCSPKSGHDTVSWYQQALGQGPQFIFQYYEEEERQRGNFPDRFSGHQFPNYSSELNVNALLLGDSALYLCASSFGTSYEKLFFGSGTQLSVL.

This clone showed up just a few times. The chain recombines TRBV7-9 with TRBJ1-1; D is ambiguous. Per the germline V gene, CDR1 is SEHNR and CDR2 is FQNEAQ (reference sequence). V lost 2 bases and J 1 base, leaving 8 bases between the germline ends. The CDR3 length is 14 residues. In DNA, the CDR3 is TGTGCCAGCAGCTTAATGGGCACGAACACTGAAGCTTTCTTT. Translation gives CASSLMGTNTEAFF.

The chain links TRBV11-3 to TRBJ2-7; weak D call: TRBD1 (5 bases). Trimming shortened V by 2 bases and J by 3 bases, and 8 bases separated the two germline ends. The CDR3 is made up of 13 amino acids. Germline loops: CDR1 SGHNT, CDR2 YENEEA. The CDR3 spells CASSLNRNYEQYF. CDR3 DNA: TGTGCCAGCAGCTTAAACAGGAACTACGAGCAGTACTTC.